This TCR beta chain was documented in a study of blood T cell repertoires in COVID-19. Whole-study context: Sites in the United States, Italy and Spain provided acute and convalescent COVID-19 samples. In each case, the material was cDNA or gDNA derived from T cells, B-cell-depleted T cells, or PBMCs.

The CDR3 totals 15 residues. The germline V gene has CDR1 SGHVS and CDR2 FNYEAQ. V lost 3 bases and J 3 bases, leaving 11 bases between the germline ends. In the study's own analysis: Reference gene primer amplification in the assay estimated nucleated cell counts. Assay used: immunoSEQ multiplex PCR; TCRdb lists only in-frame clones, some missing. V and J calls and clone size come straight from that table; D and trimming were deduced from the DNA. Among 58,000 or so clones, about nine tenths were seen once, and the ten largest hold roughly 8%. The sequenced sample was peripheral blood. This TCR came from a woman between 65 and 79 years old with active COVID-19. The chain couples TRBV7-6 to TRBJ1-4, with D possibly TRBD1 on 5 matching bases. This CDR3 is CASSFSRASNEKLFF. CDR3 in DNA: TGTGCCAGCAGCTTCTCCAGGGCCTCTAATGAAAAACTGTTTTTT.